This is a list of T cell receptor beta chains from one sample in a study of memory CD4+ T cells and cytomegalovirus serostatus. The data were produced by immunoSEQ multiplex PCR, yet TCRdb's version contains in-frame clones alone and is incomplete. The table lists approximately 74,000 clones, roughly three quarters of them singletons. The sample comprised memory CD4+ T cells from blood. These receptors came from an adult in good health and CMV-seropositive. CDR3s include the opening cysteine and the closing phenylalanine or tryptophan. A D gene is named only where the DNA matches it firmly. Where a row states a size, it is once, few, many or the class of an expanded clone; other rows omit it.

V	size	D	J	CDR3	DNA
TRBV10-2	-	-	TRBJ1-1	CASSVWGRNTEAFF	TGCGCCAGCTCAGTCTGGGGGCGAAACACTGAAGCTTTCTTT
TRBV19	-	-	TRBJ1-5	CASSPRRSSNQPQHF	TGTGCCAGTAGTCCCCGCCGGAGTAGCAATCAGCCCCAGCATTTT
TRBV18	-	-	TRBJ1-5	CASSPSHSNQPQHF	TGTGCCAGCTCACCCTCTCATAGCAATCAGCCCCAGCATTTT
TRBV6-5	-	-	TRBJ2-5	CASSYSGQPGETQYF	TGTGCCAGCAGTTACTCCGGACAGCCGGGGGAGACCCAGTACTTC
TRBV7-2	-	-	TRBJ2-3	CASSLAPNTDTQYF	TGTGCCAGCAGCTTAGCTCCGAATACAGATACGCAGTATTTT
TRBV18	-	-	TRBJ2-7	CASSLDWDSYEQYF	TGTGCCAGCTCACTGGACTGGGACTCCTACGAGCAGTACTTC
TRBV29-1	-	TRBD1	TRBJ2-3	CSVPGTGTDTQYF	TGCAGCGTTCCCGGGACAGGGACAGATACGCAGTATTTT
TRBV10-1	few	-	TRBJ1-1	CASSESNWSEAFF	TGCGCCAGCAGTGAGTCGAACTGGTCTGAAGCTTTCTTT
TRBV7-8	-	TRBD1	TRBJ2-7	CASSLQHGTGTREQYF	TGTGCCAGCAGCTTACAACATGGGACAGGGACGAGAGAGCAGTACTTC
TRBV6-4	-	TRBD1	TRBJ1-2	CASRVGRTGHYGYTF	TGTGCCAGCAGGGTGGGAAGGACAGGTCACTATGGCTACACCTTC
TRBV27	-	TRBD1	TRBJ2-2	CASSFTGTGNTGELFF	TGTGCCAGCAGTTTCACCGGGACAGGGAACACCGGGGAGCTGTTTTTT
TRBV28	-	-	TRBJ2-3	CASSGGRRDTQYF	TGTGCCAGCAGTGGGGGCCGCAGAGATACGCAGTATTTT
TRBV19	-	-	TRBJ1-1	CATAGRNTEAFF	TGTGCCACCGCCGGACGTAACACTGAAGCTTTCTTT
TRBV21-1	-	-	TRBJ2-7	CASSNEHGNEQYF	TGTGCCAGCAGCAATGAACATGGTAACGAGCAGTACTTC
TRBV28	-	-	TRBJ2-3	CASSFRGSIDTQYF	TGTGCCAGCAGTTTTAGGGGCAGCATAGATACGCAGTATTTT
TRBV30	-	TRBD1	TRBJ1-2	CAWRRDRSYGYTF	TGTGCCTGGCGCCGGGACAGGTCGTATGGCTACACCTTC
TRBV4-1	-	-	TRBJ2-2	CASSQPRGTGELFF	TGCGCCAGCAGCCAGCCACGAGGCACCGGGGAGCTGTTTTTT
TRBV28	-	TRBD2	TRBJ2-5	CASKPSGTQETQYF	TGTGCCAGCAAGCCTAGCGGGACTCAAGAGACCCAGTACTTC
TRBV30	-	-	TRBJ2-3	CAWSPPRGTDTQYF	TGTGCCTGGAGTCCACCGAGGGGGACAGATACGCAGTATTTT
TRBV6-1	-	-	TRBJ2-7	CASSEGWQAGEQYF	TGTGCCAGCTCCGAGGGATGGCAGGCGGGTGAGCAGTACTTC
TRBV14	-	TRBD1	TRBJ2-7	CASSQRQGYTYEQYF	TGTGCCAGCAGCCAACGACAGGGGTACACCTACGAGCAGTACTTC
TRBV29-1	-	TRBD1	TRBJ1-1	CSVQGWGTEAFF	TGCAGCGTACAGGGGTGGGGCACTGAAGCTTTCTTT
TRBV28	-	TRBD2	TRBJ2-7	CASSPHPGLARTEQYF	TGTGCCAGCAGTCCCCACCCGGGACTAGCCAGGACCGAGCAGTACTTC
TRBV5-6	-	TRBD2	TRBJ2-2	CASSLWWSGVNTGELFF	TGTGCCAGCAGCTTGTGGTGGAGCGGGGTAAACACCGGGGAGCTGTTTTTT
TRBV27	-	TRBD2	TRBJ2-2	CASSSSGSSRRVELFF	TGTGCCAGCAGCTCCAGCGGGAGCAGCCGGCGGGTAGAGCTGTTTTTT
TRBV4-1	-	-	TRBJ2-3	CASAPEGTDTQYF	TGCGCCAGCGCACCCGAGGGGACAGATACGCAGTATTTT
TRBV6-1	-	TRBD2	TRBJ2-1	CASSRTSSEQFF	TGTGCCAGCAGTCGGACTAGCAGTGAGCAGTTCTTC
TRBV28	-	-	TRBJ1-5	CASHHGLMDQPQHF	TGTGCCAGCCACCACGGGTTAATGGATCAGCCCCAGCATTTT
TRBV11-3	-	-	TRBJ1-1	CASSLDGRGGRTEAFF	TGTGCCAGCAGCTTAGATGGCCGGGGCGGGAGGACTGAAGCTTTCTTT
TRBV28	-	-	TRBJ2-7	CASSVQGYEQYF	TGTGCCAGCAGTGTACAGGGCTACGAGCAGTACTTC
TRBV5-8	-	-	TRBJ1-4	CASSPRLDEKLFF	TGTGCCAGCAGCCCTAGGCTTGACGAAAAACTGTTTTTT
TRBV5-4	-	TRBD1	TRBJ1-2	CASSSGQESYGYTF	TGTGCCAGCAGCTCGGGACAGGAGAGCTATGGCTACACCTTC
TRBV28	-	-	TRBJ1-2	CASSFGGFGYTF	TGTGCCAGCAGTTTTGGGGGTTTTGGCTACACCTTC
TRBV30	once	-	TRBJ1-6	CAWKRQSENSPLHF	TGTGCCTGGAAGCGACAGAGTGAGAATTCACCCCTCCACTTT
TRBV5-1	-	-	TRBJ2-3	CASSRGGTSTDTQYF	TGCGCCAGCTCCCGAGGGGGGACCAGCACAGATACGCAGTATTTT
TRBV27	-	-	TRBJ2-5	CASKPGLLYQETQYF	TGTGCCAGTAAACCGGGACTCCTGTACCAAGAGACCCAGTACTTC
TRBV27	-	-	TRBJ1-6	CASRPSGPYNSPLHF	TGTGCCAGCAGGCCCTCCGGACCGTATAATTCACCCCTCCACTTT
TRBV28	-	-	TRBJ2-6	CASRVPGANVLTF	TGTGCCAGCCGAGTGCCGGGGGCCAACGTCCTGACTTTC
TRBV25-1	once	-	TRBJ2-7	CASTSVGATYEQYF	TGTGCCAGTACCAGTGTTGGGGCAACCTACGAGCAGTACTTC
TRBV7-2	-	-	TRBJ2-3	CASSLDDSDTQYF	TGTGCCAGCAGCTTAGATGACTCAGATACGCAGTATTTT
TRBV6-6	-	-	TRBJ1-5	CASRPTGGSNQPQHF	TGTGCCAGCAGGCCAACCGGGGGGAGCAATCAGCCCCAGCATTTT
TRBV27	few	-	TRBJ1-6	CASSLIGDSPLHF	TGTGCCAGCAGTTTAATTGGGGATTCACCCCTCCACTTT
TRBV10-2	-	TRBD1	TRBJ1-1	CASSNRGRMKNTEAFF	TGCGCCAGCAGTAACAGGGGGCGAATGAAGAACACTGAAGCTTTCTTT
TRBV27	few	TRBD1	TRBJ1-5	CASSSWTGGVQPQHF	TGTGCCAGCAGTTCCTGGACAGGGGGCGTTCAGCCCCAGCATTTT
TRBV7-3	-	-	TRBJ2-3	CASSRGSREDTQYF	TGTGCCAGCAGTCGGGGGAGCCGGGAAGATACGCAGTATTTT
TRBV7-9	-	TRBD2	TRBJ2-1	CASSLGWGTSGSDEQFF	TGTGCCAGCAGCTTAGGGTGGGGGACTAGCGGGTCCGATGAGCAGTTCTTC
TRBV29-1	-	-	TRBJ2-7	CSVEEFINNEQYF	TGCAGCGTTGAAGAGTTTATAAACAACGAGCAGTACTTC
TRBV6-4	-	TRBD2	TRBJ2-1	CATSRTSGSSEQFF	TGTGCCACCTCACGGACTAGCGGGAGTAGTGAGCAGTTCTTC
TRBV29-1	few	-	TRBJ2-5	CSAGGSGSGETQYF	TGCAGCGCTGGCGGGTCGGGATCGGGAGAGACCCAGTACTTC
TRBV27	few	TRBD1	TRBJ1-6	CASSVDRRFYNSPLHF	TGTGCCAGCAGTGTGGACAGGAGATTCTATAATTCACCCCTCCACTTT
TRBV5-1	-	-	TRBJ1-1	CASSRGSRGPDTNTEAFF	TGCGCCAGCAGCCGGGGGAGCAGGGGCCCTGATACGAACACTGAAGCTTTCTTT
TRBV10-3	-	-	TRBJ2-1	CAISTTDRYNEQFF	TGTGCCATCAGCACGACAGATAGGTACAATGAGCAGTTCTTC
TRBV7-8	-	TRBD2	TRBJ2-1	CASSLAPGGHNEQFF	TGTGCCAGCAGCTTAGCGCCGGGGGGTCACAATGAGCAGTTCTTC
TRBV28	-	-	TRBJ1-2	CASSLRGGGYTF	TGTGCCAGCAGTTTAAGAGGAGGTGGCTACACCTTC
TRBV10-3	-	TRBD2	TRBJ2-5	CAISVGLAGETQYF	TGTGCCATCAGTGTGGGACTAGCGGGGGAGACCCAGTACTTC
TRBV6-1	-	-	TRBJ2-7	CAISEGLLYF	TGTGCCATCAGTGAGGGACTCCTATACTTC
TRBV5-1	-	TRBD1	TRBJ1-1	CASSPRTGPMNTEAFF	TGCGCCAGCAGCCCACGGACAGGGCCAATGAACACTGAAGCTTTCTTT
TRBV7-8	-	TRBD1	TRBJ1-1	CASRSQGALNTEAFF	TGTGCCAGCAGGAGCCAGGGGGCGCTTAACACTGAAGCTTTCTTT